This entry is about one T cell receptor (beta chain). The entry originates in a study of cytomegalovirus exposure and HLA in healthy donors. This CDR3 has 15 residues. The germline V gene has CDR1 SGHRS and CDR2 YFSETQ. The V and J ends lost 3 bases and 5 bases, in that order; junction bases with no gene match: 7. The primer mix had 60 Vbeta and 13 Jbeta primers. TCRdb's table, derived via immunoSEQ multiplex PCR, lists solely in-frame clones and lacks some. The sample shows 150,000 to 250,000 clones, approximately 78% of them seen only once. The sequenced sample was PBMCs. This TCR came from a woman aged 45-59 years in good health and CMV-seropositive. The J gene is TRBJ2-4, the V gene TRBV5-1, with 8 bases aligning to TRBD2. CDR3 in amino acids: CASSWGGGPENIQYF. CDR3 in DNA: TGCGCCAGCAGCTGGGGCGGGGGGCCCGAAAACATTCAGTACTTC.